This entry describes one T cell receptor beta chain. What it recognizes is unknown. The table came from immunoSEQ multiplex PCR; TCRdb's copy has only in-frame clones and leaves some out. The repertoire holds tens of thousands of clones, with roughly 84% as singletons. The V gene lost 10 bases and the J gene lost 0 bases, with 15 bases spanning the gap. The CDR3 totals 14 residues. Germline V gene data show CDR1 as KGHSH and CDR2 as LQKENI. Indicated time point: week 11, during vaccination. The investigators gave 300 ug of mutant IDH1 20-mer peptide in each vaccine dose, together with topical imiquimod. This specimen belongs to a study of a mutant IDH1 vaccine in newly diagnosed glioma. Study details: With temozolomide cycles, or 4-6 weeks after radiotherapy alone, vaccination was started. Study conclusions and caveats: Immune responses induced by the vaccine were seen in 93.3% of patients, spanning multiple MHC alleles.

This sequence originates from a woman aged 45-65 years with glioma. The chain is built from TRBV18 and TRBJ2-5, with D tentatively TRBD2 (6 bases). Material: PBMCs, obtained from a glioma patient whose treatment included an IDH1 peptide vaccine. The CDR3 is CATATGAYQETQYF. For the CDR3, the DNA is TGTGCCACCGCGACGGGAGCGTACCAAGAGACCCAGTACTTC. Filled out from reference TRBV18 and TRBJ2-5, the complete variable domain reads NAGVMQNPRHLVRRRGQEARLRCSPMKGHSHVYWYRQLPEEGLKFMVYLQKENIIDESGMPKERFSAEFPKEGPSILRIQQVVRGDSAAYFCATATGAYQETQYFGPGTRLLVL.